This T cell receptor (beta chain) was recorded in a study of identical twins. Unique molecular identifiers were present on the cDNA, which also gained a universal primer site by template switching. TCRdb recomputed calls from the 5' RACE reads with MiXCR, one row per CDR3 protein. The sample carries roughly 18,000 distinct CDR3 sequences, approximately 70% recorded once. The study, taken as a whole, reports: Cord blood beta clonotypes present at high abundance carried fewer insertions; no such pattern appeared in memory repertoires. Models underestimated how often monozygotic twins shared out-of-frame TCR alpha.

Donors uniformly comprised healthy Caucasians. With 7 bases removed from V and 6 bases from J, the gap between germline ends came to 15 bases. CDR3 length: 13 residues. CDR1 is MNHNY and CDR2 is SVGAGI in the germline V gene (reference sequence). About this clonotype itself: What it binds is unknown.

The chain combines TRBV6-6 with TRBJ2-5; a weak D match, TRBD2 (6 bases). The source is a young woman in good health. This table probably holds off-target reads from a library built for another chain. Sequenced sample: memory (CD45RO+) T cells sorted from blood. CDR3 coding DNA: TGTGCCAGCAATCGGGAGAATGGAAAGACCCAGTACTTC. It yields the protein CASNRENGKTQYF.